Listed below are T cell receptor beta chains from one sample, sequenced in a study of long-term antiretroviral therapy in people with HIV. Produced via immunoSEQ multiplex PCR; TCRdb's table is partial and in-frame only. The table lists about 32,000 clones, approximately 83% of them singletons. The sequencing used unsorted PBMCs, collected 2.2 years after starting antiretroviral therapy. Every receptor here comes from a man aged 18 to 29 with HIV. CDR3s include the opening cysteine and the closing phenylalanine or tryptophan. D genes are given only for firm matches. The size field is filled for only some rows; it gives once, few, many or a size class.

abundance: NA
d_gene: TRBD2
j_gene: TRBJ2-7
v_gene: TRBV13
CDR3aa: CASSLVLPTSGHYEQYF
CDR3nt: TGTGCCAGCAGCTTAGTTCTACCGACTAGCGGACACTACGAGCAGTACTTC

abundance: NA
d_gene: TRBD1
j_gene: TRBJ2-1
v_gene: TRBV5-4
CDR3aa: CASSEDRYNEQFF
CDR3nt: TGTGCCAGCAGCGAGGACAGGTACAATGAGCAGTTCTTC

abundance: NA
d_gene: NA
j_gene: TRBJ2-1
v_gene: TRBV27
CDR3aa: CASSLSGDTEQFF
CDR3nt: TGTGCCAGCAGTTTATCGGGGGACACGGAGCAGTTCTTC

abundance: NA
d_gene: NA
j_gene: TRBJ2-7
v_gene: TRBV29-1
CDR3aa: CSAGETYEQYF
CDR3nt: TGCAGCGCCGGGGAAACTTACGAGCAGTACTTC

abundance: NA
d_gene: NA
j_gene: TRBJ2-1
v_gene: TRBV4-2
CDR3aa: CASSQEGLQFF
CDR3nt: TGTGCCAGCAGCCAAGAAGGTCTGCAGTTCTTC

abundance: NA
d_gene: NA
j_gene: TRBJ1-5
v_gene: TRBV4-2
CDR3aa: CASSQDVGRKNSNQPQHF
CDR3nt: TGTGCCAGCAGCCAAGATGTCGGGCGGAAGAATAGCAATCAGCCCCAGCATTTT

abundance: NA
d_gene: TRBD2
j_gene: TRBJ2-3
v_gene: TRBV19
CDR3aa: CASRVGGGTDTQYF
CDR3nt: TGTGCCAGCCGAGTCGGGGGGGGCACAGATACGCAGTATTTT

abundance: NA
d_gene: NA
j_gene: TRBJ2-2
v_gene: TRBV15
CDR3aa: CATSRATANTGELFF
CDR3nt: TGTGCCACCAGTCGCGCAACAGCGAACACCGGGGAGCTGTTTTTT

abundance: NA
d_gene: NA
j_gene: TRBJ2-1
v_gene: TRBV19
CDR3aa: CASSIAIGPYNEQFF
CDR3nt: TGTGCCAGTAGTATCGCTATCGGGCCCTACAATGAGCAGTTCTTC

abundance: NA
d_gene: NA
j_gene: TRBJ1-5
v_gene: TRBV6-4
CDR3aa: CASSQDSYSNQPQHF
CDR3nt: TGTGCCAGCAGCCAGGACAGCTATAGCAATCAGCCCCAGCATTTT

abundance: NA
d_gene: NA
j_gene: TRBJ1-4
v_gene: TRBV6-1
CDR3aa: CASSEKGEKLFF
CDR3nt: TGTGCCAGCAGTGAGAAGGGCGAAAAACTGTTTTTT

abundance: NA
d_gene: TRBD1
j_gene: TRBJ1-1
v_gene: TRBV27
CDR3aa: CASSAYDRVNTEAFF
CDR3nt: TGTGCCAGCAGTGCATACGACAGGGTGAACACTGAAGCTTTCTTT

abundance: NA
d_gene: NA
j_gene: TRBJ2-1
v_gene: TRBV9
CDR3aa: CASSGDRIGTHEKQFF
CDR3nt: TGTGCCAGCAGCGGCGACAGAATCGGGACACATGAAAAGCAGTTCTTC

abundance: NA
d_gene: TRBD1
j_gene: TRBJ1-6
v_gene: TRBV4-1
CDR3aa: CASSHPGQGNSPLHF
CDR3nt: TGCGCCAGCAGCCACCCGGGACAGGGTAATTCACCCCTCCACTTT

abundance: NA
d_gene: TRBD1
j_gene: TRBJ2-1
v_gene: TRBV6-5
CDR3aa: CASRINTGGINEQFF
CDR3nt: TGTGCCAGCAGGATAAATACAGGGGGAATCAATGAGCAGTTCTTC

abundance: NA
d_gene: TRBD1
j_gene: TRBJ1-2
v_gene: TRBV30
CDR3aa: CAWLLKGAQAGYTF
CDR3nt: TGTGCCTGGTTACTTAAGGGGGCCCAGGCCGGGTACACCTTC

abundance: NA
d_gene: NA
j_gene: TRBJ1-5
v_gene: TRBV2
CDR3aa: CASRSTGNQPQHF
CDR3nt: TGTGCCAGCAGATCTACGGGCAATCAGCCCCAGCATTTT

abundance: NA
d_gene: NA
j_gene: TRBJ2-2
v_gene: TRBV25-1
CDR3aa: CASGFRELFF
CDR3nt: TGTGCCAGCGGGTTCCGGGAGCTGTTTTTT

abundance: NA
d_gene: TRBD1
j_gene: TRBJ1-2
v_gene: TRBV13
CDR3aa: CASSLGPRGLSYGYTF
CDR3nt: TGTGCCAGCAGCTTAGGCCCCAGGGGGCTCAGCTATGGCTACACCTTC

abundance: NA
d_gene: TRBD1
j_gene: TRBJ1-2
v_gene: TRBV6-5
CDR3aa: CASSYYQEGAGGYTF
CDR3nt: TGTGCCAGCAGTTACTACCAGGAGGGGGCCGGGGGCTACACCTTC

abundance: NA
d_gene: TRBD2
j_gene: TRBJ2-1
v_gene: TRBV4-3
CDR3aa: CASSQSPSGSLGEQFF
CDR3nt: TGCGCCAGCAGCCAGAGCCCTAGCGGGAGCCTGGGTGAGCAGTTCTTC

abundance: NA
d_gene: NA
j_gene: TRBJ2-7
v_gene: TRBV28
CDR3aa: CASSFEGTHEQYF
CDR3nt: TGTGCCAGCAGTTTTGAGGGTACCCACGAGCAGTACTTC

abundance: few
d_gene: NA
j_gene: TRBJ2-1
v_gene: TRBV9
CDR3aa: CASSVEGLLASEFF
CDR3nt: TGTGCCAGCAGCGTAGAGGGCCTTTTGGCGTCGGAGTTCTTC

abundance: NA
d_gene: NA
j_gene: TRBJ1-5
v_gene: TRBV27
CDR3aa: CASSFGGDNQPQHF
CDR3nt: TGTGCCAGCAGTTTTGGAGGCGATAATCAGCCCCAGCATTTT

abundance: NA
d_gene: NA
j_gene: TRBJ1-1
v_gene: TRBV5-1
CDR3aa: CASSLEPNTEAFF
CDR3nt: TGCGCCAGCAGCTTGGAACCGAACACTGAAGCTTTCTTT

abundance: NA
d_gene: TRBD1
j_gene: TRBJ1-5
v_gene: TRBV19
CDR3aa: CASQGQVSNQPQHF
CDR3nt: TGTGCCAGTCAGGGACAGGTTAGCAATCAGCCCCAGCATTTT

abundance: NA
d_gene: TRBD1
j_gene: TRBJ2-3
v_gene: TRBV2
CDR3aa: CASSTNSGQNLDTQYF
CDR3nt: TGTGCCAGCAGTACGAACTCGGGACAGAACCTAGATACGCAGTATTTT

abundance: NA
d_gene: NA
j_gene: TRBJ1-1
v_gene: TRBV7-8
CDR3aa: CASSTVWGTEAFF
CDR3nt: TGTGCCAGCAGCACCGTATGGGGCACTGAAGCTTTCTTT